The 2 T cell receptor beta chains listed next were all sequenced from one sample in a study of T cell repertoires in ileal Crohn's disease. Time point reported: neoterminal ileum biopsy at postoperative endoscopy, about 6 months after surgery. Produced via immunoSEQ multiplex PCR; TCRdb's table is partial and in-frame only. The sample consists of tens of thousands of clones, roughly nine tenths of them appearing once. Sequences were obtained from ileal tissue. The receptors shown here come from an adult with Crohn's disease.

The rearrangement uses TRBV15 and TRBJ1-5; the D gene is possibly TRBD1 (6 bases). With 0 bases removed from V and 1 base from J, the gap between germline ends came to 7 bases. CDR1 LNHNV and CDR2 YYDKDF come from the germline V gene (reference sequence). The CDR3 consists of 15 residues. CDR3 loop: CATSRDGQSNQPQHF. The CDR3 region has the DNA TGTGCCACCAGCAGAGATGGACAGAGCAATCAGCCCCAGCATTTT.

The V and J genes are TRBV19 and TRBJ2-6, with 7 nucleotides matching TRBD1. Germline V gene lookup returns CDR1 LNHDA and CDR2 SQIVND (reference sequence). Unmatched junction bases numbered 11, after V lost 4 bases and J lost 2 bases. The CDR3 covers 18 residues. CDR3 sequence: CASSTLTGKAAGANVLTF. The CDR3 region has the DNA TGTGCCAGTAGTACCCTGACAGGGAAAGCTGCTGGGGCCAACGTCCTGACTTTC.